This T cell receptor (beta chain) emerged from a study of OX40 agonist ivuxolimab in advanced cancers. The germline CDR1 and CDR2 sequences are SGDLS and YYNGEE. Trimming cost V 4 bases and J 7 bases; bases outside gene matches: 7. This CDR3 is built from 15 residues. Generated by immunoSEQ multiplex PCR, the TCRdb table keeps only in-frame clones and is missing some. The profile covers 94,000 or so clones, with roughly 80% appearing a single time and approximately 5.5% taken by the ten largest. This clonotype was sampled from an adult with an advanced solid tumor such as melanoma, head and neck, liver or kidney cancer. J is TRBJ2-1 and V is TRBV9; 11 nucleotides line up with TRBD2. Sequences were derived from CD4+ or CD8+ T cells sorted from blood, sampled in a trial of the OX40 agonist ivuxolimab. The CDR3 region has the DNA TGTGCCAGCAGCCTTAGCGGGGGGGCCGGGAATGAGCAGTTCTTC. Encoded protein: CASSLSGGAGNEQFF.